One and the same sample provided the 9 T cell receptor beta chains below, sequenced in a study of blood T cell repertoires in COVID-19. Using immunoSEQ multiplex PCR, the repertoire was profiled, and TCRdb retains in-frame clones only, with some absent. The repertoire consists of around 76,000 clones, with around 80% occurring once and the leading ten covering over 10%. Sequenced: peripheral blood. The receptors derive from a man aged 45-60 years with COVID-19, enrolled during active disease.

The chain combines TRBV28 with TRBJ1-2; 7 nucleotides agree with TRBD1. CDR3 size: 16 residues. The germline V gene has CDR1 MDHEN and CDR2 SYDVKM. Trimming at V came to 2 bases and at J to 4 bases, leaving 10 bases not matched to a gene. The CDR3 is CASSLPTTGAAYGYTF. Written as DNA, the CDR3 is TGTGCCAGCAGTTTACCGACCACAGGGGCTGCCTATGGCTACACCTTC.

The V gene is TRBV5-1, the J gene TRBJ2-3; D unclear. V lost 0 bases and J 3 bases, leaving 8 bases between the germline ends. Germline assignment: CDR1 SGHRS and CDR2 YFSETQ. The CDR3 totals 14 residues. CDR3 DNA: TGCGCCAGCAGCTTGGCCACTCTAACAGATACGCAGTATTTT. The encoded protein is CASSLATLTDTQYF.

The V and J genes are TRBV2 and TRBJ1-1, with D tentatively TRBD1 (5 bases). The germline V gene encodes CDR1 SNHLY and CDR2 FYNNEI. The CDR3 consists of 16 residues. The ends were cut back, 2 bases at V and 1 base at J, with 14 bases in the middle. CDR3 in amino acids: CASSEFGGRANTEAFF. CDR3 nucleotide sequence: TGTGCCAGCAGTGAATTCGGGGGAAGGGCGAACACTGAAGCTTTCTTT. The full variable domain, in which reference TRBV2 and TRBJ1-1 provide the parts outside the CDR3, is EPEVTQTPSHQVTQMGQEVILRCVPISNHLYFYWYRQILGQKVEFLVSFYNNEISEKSEIFDDQFSVERPDGSNFTLKIRSTKLEDSAMYFCASSEFGGRANTEAFFGQGTRLTVV.

The gene calls are TRBV9 and TRBJ2-1; TRBD2 might be the D (6 bases). Germline CDR1 is SGDLS and CDR2 is YYNGEE. The CDR3 is 15 residues long. V was cut by 0 bases and J by 6 bases, with 13 bases left in between. CDR3 nucleotide sequence: TGTGCCAGCAGCGTAGAAGGGGCGGGATCCAATGAGCAGTTCTTC. Amino acids: CASSVEGAGSNEQFF.

The chain combines TRBV6-1 with TRBJ2-3, with 10 bases that match TRBD2. Germline CDR1 is MNHNS and CDR2 is SASEGT. CDR3 length: 19 amino acids. V was pared by 3 bases and J by 5 bases, with 17 bases of the junction left unmatched. In DNA, the CDR3 is TGTGCCAGCAGTGACTTATTAGGGGGGGCTAGCGGGAGTGGAGATACGCAGTATTTT. Its translation: CASSDLLGGASGSGDTQYF.

This clone was seen a single time. V and J are TRBV5-1 and TRBJ1-6; D gene uncertain. Per the germline V gene, CDR1 is SGHRS and CDR2 is YFSETQ. This CDR3 comprises 15 residues. Trimming cost V 1 base and J 7 bases, with 12 bases left between them. CDR3 in DNA: TGCGCCAGCAGCTTGAAGCCCGGGGTCAATTCACCCCTCCACTTT. Translating it yields CASSLKPGVNSPLHF.

The sample holds many counts of this clone. The V and J genes are TRBV6-2 or TRBV6-3 and TRBJ2-1, with D perhaps TRBD2 (6 bases). Trimming removed 2 bases at V and 3 bases at J, with 11 bases between. The CDR3 contains 15 residues. CDR1 and CDR2 from the germline V gene are MNHEY and SVGEGT. CDR3 amino acids: CASSYRGGDYNEQFF. CDR3 bases: TGTGCCAGCAGTTACCGAGGAGGGGACTACAATGAGCAGTTCTTC.

This clone was detected once. The chain carries TRBV4-1 and TRBJ2-2; D is ambiguous. CDR3 length: 12 residues. V lost 3 bases and J lost 7, with 6 bases in between. CDR1 and CDR2 from the germline V gene are MGHRA and YSYEKL. CDR3 region: CASSQRLGELFF. DNA for the CDR3: TGCGCCAGCAGCCAGAGACTCGGGGAGCTGTTTTTT.

The chain recombines TRBV19 with TRBJ2-1; D not certain. The CDR3 sequence is 14 residues long. Germline CDR1 is LNHDA and CDR2 is SQIVND (reference sequence). Trimming left V 4 bases short and J 6 bases short, with 13 bases between. The CDR3 DNA reads as TGTGCCAGTAGTACTTTCCCCCCGGGCAATGAGCAGTTCTTC. Translating it yields CASSTFPPGNEQFF.